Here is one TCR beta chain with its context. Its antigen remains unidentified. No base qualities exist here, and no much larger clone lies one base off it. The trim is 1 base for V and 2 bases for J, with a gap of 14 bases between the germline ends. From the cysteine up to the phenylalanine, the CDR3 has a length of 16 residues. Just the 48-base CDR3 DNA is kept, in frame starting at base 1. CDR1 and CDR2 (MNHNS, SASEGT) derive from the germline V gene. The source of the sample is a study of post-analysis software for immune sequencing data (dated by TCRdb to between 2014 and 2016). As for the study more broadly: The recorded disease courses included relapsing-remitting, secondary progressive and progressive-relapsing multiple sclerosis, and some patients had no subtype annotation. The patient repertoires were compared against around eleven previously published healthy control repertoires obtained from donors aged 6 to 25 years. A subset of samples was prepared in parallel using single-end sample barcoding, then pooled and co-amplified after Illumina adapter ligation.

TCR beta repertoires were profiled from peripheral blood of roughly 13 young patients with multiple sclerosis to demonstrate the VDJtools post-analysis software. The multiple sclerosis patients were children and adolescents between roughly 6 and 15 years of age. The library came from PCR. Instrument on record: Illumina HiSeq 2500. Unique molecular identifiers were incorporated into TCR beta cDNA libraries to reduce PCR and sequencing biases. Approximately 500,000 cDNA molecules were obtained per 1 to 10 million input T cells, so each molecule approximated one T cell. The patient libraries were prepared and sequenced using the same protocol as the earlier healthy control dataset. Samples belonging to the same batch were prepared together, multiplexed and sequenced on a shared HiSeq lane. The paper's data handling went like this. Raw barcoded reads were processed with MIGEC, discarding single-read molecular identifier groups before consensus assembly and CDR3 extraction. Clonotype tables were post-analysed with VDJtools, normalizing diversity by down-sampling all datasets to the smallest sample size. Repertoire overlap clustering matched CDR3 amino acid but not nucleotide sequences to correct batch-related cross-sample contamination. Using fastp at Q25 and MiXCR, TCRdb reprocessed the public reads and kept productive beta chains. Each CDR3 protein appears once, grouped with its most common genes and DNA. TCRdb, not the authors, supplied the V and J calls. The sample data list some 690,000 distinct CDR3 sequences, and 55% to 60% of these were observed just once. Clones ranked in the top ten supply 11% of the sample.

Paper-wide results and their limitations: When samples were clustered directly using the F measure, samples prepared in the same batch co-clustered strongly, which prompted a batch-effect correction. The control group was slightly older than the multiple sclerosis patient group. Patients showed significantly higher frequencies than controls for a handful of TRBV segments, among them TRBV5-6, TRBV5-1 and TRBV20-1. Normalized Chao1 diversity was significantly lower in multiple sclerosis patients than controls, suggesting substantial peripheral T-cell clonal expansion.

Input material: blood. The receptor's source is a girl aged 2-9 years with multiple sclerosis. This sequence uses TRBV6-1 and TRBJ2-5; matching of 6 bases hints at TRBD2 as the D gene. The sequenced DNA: TGTGCCAGCAGTGAAGACGTTGGAGGGCTTCAAGAGACCCAGTACTTC. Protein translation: CASSEDVGGLQETQYF.